This TCR beta chain was found in a study of shared clonotypes between healthy human individuals. Study observations and caveats: Non-shared clonotypes had lower generation probabilities than clonotypes shared by all four sorted-subset donors. The sampled material consisted only of blood, and tissue repertoires are likely to differ.

Concerning this clone: Its antigen is still unknown.

This CDR3 spans 13 amino acids. V was pared by 5 bases and J by 5 bases, with 6 bases of the junction left unmatched. Germline V gene sequence: CDR1 LNHDA, CDR2 SQIVND (reference sequence). Data came from immunoSEQ multiplex PCR; TCRdb stores just in-frame clones and leaves some out. Of fewer than 1.6 million clones in the sample, approximately 98.5% were seen once. This chain uses TRBV19 with TRBJ2-7; 7 nucleotides match TRBD1. The source material was naive CD4+ T cells sorted from blood. Documented subset: CD45RA+ positively selected. This sequence was found in a man aged 25 to 45 in good health. In nucleotides, the CDR3 is TGTGCCAGTAGTCCCGGGACAGCCAACGAGCAGTACTTC. This gives the protein CASSPGTANEQYF. Together with reference TRBV19 and TRBJ2-7, the CDR3 gives the full variable domain: DGGITQSPKYLFRKEGQNVTLSCEQNLNHDAMYWYRQDPGQGLRLIYYSQIVNDFQKGDIAEGYSVSREKKESFPLTVTSAQKNPTAFYLCASSPGTANEQYFGPGTRLTVT.